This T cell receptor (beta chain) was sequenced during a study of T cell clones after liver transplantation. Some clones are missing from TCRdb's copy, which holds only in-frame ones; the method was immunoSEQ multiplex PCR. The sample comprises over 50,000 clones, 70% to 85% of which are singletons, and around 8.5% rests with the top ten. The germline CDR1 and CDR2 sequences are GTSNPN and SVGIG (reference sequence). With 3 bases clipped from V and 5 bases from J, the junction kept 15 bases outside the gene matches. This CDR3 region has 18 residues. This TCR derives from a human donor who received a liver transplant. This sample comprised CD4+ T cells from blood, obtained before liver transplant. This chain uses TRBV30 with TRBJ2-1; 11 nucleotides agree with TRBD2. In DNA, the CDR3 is TGTGCCTGGAGGGCGATAGCGGGGGGGGGAAAGTACAACAATGAGCAGTTCTTC. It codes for CAWRAIAGGGKYNNEQFF.